This T cell receptor (beta chain) was recovered during a study of blood T cells in healthy people across ages (dated by TCRdb to about 2015). Study-level background: In model experiments, template switching captured roughly one uniquely barcoded TCR beta cDNA molecule for every two T cells. The study measured age-related changes in TCR beta repertoire diversity using deep sequencing normalized with unique cDNA molecular identifiers. The donors were divided into four age groups: young (average around 16 years), middle-aged (under 40), aged (around 67) and long-lived (about 84). Donors of different ages were randomly distributed across sequencing lanes to avoid experimental bias. The study analyzed two additional independent replicas of 1 million unique cDNA reads from the same blood draw for two donors, one aged 18 to 29 and one aged 80 or older. The research as a whole found: There was a strong correlation between observed TCR beta diversity and the percentage of naive T cells measured by flow cytometry. Total diversity estimates from one million sequenced T cells were considered lower bounds and underestimates. As age increased, observed TCR beta diversity per million T cells dropped in a roughly linear way, and a significant reduction was already evident by age 40. Compared with the aged group, more naive CD4+ T cells, fewer expanded clones and increased TCR diversity were shown by the long-lived group, suggesting age selection. Donor CMV infection status was unknown, potentially confounding age-related changes in expanded clonotypes. Because profiling used bulk unsorted PBMCs, naive and antigen-experienced compartments could not be compared conclusively.

Preparation of the library involved 5' RACE. Sequencing relied on an Illumina HiSeq 2500. The second PCR ran for about 7 to 11 cycles and used a J-beta primer mix along with a sample-barcoded 5' primer. Each TCR beta cDNA molecule received a unique molecular identifier from a template-switch 5' adaptor carrying 12 random nucleotides. Each sample yielded at least 2.5 million CDR3-containing paired-end reads. All of the RNA was converted into first-strand cDNA using the Mint cDNA synthesis kit, with a TRBC-specific oligonucleotide serving as the primer. Following uracil-DNA glycosylase treatment, a first 18-cycle PCR with universal primers M1SS and BC2_uni_R was performed on all cDNA. In the authors' own workflow: For normalization, 1 million high-quality reads, each with a distinct molecular identifier, were randomly selected from each sample. Reads sharing molecular identifiers were discarded rather than binned into consensus sequences. MiTCR, run with a Q25 quality threshold and the strictest error-elimination algorithm, handled CDR3 identification, clonotype clustering and error correction. Lower-bound total TCR beta diversity was estimated with a nonparametric unseen species model using Euler transformation. The public sequencing data were trimmed at Q25 with fastp and processed into clonotypes with MiXCR by TCRdb, which kept only in-frame beta chains. When rows share a CDR3 protein, they turn into one entry using the most common DNA and genes. The V and J calls and clone size come from TCRdb's table, not from the authors' own analysis. Present in this sample are approximately 360,000 distinct CDR3 sequences, 45% to 60% of which were seen just once. The ten biggest clones cover under 60% of the sample.

Donors were 39 systemically healthy Caucasian individuals from Russia aged 6 to 90 years. Each donor gave ten milliliters of peripheral blood, collected into EDTA-treated Vacutainer tubes. Ficoll-Paque density-gradient centrifugation was used to isolate PBMCs, with at least 6 million per sample. Trizol reagent was used to extract total RNA from PBMCs, with at least 6 micrograms per sample. For every donor, an aliquot of PBMCs went through flow cytometry to measure the percentages of naive CD45RAhigh/CD27high T cells. The CDR3 measures 16 amino acids from cysteine to phenylalanine. Only the CDR3 DNA stays, 48 bases, in frame from base 1. The V and J ends are trimmed by 8 bases and 2 bases, leaving 21 bases between them. The germline V gene yields SGHVT for CDR1 and SQSDAQ for CDR2. Points on this clonotype: No cognate antigen has been identified for it. No base-level quality is on record; no much larger clone is a single base apart.

Input material: blood. The sequence links TRBV7-4 to TRBJ1-2, with the D gene call left open. The receptor was derived from a man in his sixties in good health. The sequenced DNA is TGTGCCAGCCCACGAGAGGCCCGGCCAACCAACTATGGCTACACCTTC. Its coded protein is CASPREARPTNYGYTF. Here the CDR3 is joined to the reference TRBV7-4 and TRBJ1-2 genes, and the full variable domain is: GAGVSQSPRYKVAKRGRDVALRCDSISGHVTLYWYRQTLGQGSEVLTYSQSDAQRDKSGRPSGRFSAERPERSVSTLKIQRTEQGDSAVYLCASPREARPTNYGYTFGSGTRLTVV.